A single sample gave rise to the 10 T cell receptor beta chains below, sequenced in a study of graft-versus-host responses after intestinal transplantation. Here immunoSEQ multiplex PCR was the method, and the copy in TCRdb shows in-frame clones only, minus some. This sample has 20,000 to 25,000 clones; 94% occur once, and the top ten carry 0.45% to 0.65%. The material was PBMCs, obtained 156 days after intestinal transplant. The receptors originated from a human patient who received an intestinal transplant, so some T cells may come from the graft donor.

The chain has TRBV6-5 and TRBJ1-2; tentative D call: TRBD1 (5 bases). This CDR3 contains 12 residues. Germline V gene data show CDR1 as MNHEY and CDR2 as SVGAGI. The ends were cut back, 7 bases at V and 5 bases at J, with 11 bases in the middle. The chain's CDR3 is CASTGGSYGYTF. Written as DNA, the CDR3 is TGTGCCAGCACTGGGGGGAGTTATGGCTACACCTTC.

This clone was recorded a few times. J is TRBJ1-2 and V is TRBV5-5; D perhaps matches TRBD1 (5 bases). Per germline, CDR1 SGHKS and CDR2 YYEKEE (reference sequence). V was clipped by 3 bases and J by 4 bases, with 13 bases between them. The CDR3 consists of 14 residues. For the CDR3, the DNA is TGTGCCAGCAGCTCCCATCAGGGTGGCTATGGCTACACCTTC. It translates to CASSSHQGGYGYTF.

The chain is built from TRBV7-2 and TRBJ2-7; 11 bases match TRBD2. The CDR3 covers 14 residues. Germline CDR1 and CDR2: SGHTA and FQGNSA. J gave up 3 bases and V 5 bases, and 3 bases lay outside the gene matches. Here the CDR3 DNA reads TGTGCCAGCAGCCCCGGACTAGCGGGCTACGAGCAGTACTTC. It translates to CASSPGLAGYEQYF.

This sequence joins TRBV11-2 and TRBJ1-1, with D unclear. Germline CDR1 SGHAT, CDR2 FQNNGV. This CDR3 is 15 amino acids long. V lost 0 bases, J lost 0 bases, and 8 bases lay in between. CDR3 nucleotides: TGTGCCAGCAGCTTAGATTACATACTGAACACTGAAGCTTTCTTT. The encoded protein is CASSLDYILNTEAFF.

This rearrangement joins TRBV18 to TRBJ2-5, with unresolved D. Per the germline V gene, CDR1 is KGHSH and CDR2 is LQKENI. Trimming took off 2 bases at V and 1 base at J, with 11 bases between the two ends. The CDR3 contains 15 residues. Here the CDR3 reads CASSPDLPGQETQYF. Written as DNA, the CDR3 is TGTGCCAGCTCACCAGATTTACCCGGCCAAGAGACCCAGTACTTC. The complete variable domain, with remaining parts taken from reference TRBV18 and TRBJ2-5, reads NAGVMQNPRHLVRRRGQEARLRCSPMKGHSHVYWYRQLPEEGLKFMVYLQKENIIDESGMPKERFSAEFPKEGPSILRIQQVVRGDSAAYFCASSPDLPGQETQYFGPGTRLLVL.

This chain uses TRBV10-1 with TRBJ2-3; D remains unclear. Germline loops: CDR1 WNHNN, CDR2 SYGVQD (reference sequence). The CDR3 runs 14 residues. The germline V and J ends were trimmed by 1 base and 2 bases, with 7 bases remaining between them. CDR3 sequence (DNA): TGCGCCAGCAGTGAGTGGGATCCCACAGATACGCAGTATTTT. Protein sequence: CASSEWDPTDTQYF.

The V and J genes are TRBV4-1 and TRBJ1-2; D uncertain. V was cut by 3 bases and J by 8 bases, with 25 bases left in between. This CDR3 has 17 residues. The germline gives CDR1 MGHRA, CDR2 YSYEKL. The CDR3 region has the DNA TGCGCCAGCAGCCAGGACCCCCGGGCCCTATGGCCTGGGGGCTACACCTTC. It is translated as CASSQDPRALWPGGYTF.

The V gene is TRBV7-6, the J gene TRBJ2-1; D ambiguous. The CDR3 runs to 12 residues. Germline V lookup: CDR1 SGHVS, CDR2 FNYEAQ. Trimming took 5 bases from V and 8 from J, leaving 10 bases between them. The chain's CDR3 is CASSTGGDEQFF. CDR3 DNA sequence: TGTGCCAGCAGCACCGGCGGAGATGAGCAGTTCTTC.

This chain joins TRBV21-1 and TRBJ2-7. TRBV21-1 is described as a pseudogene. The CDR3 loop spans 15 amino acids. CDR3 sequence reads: CASSARPPGFHEQYF. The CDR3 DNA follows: TGTGCCAGCAGCGCCCGACCCCCGGGCTTCCACGAGCAGTACTTC.

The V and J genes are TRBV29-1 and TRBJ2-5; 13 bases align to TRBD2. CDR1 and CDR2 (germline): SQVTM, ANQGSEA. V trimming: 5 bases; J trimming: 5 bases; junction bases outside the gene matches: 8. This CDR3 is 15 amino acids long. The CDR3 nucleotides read TGCAGCGTTAGCACTAGCGGGAGGGCCAGGGAGACCCAGTACTTC. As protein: CSVSTSGRARETQYF.